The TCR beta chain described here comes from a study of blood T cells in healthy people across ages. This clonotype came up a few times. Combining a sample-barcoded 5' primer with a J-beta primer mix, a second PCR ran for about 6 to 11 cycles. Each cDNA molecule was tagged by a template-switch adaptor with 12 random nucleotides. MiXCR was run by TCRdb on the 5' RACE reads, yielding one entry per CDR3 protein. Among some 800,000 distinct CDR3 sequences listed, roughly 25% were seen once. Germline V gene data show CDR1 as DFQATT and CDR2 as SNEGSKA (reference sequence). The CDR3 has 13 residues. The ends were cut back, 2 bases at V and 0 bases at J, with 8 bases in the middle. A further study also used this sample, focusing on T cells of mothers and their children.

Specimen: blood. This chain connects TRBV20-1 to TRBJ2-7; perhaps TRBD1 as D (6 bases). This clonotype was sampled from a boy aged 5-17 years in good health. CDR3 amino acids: CSARQGTSYEQYF. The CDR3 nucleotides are TGCAGTGCTAGACAGGGGACCTCCTACGAGCAGTACTTC.